Listed below are T cell receptor beta chains from one sample, sequenced in a study of blood T cell repertoires in COVID-19. Assay used: immunoSEQ multiplex PCR; TCRdb lists only in-frame clones, some missing. This sample has 310,000 or so clones, with around 86% found just once. Material: peripheral blood. The source of these receptors is a man aged 50 to 59 with active or convalescent COVID-19. The CDR3 runs from the conserved cysteine through the conserved F or W. D genes are given only for firm matches. Clone size is stated in some rows and not others, as once, few, many or a class when expanded.

TRBV19	NA	NA	TRBJ1-2	TGTGCCAGTAGTATAGCCCGCCTGGGGGAGGACTATGGCTACACCTTC	CASSIARLGEDYGYTF
TRBV7-9	NA	NA	TRBJ1-2	TGTGCCAGCAGCCTAGGGGGGGACGGCTACACCTTC	CASSLGGDGYTF
TRBV7-2	TRBD1	NA	TRBJ1-1	TGTGCCAGCAGCTCACGACAGGGAATTAACACTGAAGCTTTCTTT	CASSSRQGINTEAFF
TRBV3-1/TRBV3-2	TRBD2	NA	TRBJ2-1	TGTGCCAGCAGCGTCTGGACTAGCGGGAGCCACAATGAGCAGTTCTTC	CASSVWTSGSHNEQFF
TRBV28	TRBD1	NA	TRBJ2-7	TGTGCCAGCAGCGGGGGACAGGGGGTCCACGAGCAGTACTTC	CASSGGQGVHEQYF
TRBV6-1	NA	NA	TRBJ2-1	TGTGCCAGCAGTGATCCCGGGGTTGGTGAGCAGTTCTTC	CASSDPGVGEQFF
TRBV6-2/TRBV6-3	NA	NA	TRBJ1-1	TGTGCCAGCAGTTCCGCAGGAAAGAACACTGAAGCTTTCTTT	CASSSAGKNTEAFF
TRBV4-3	TRBD1	NA	TRBJ2-7	TGCGCCAGCAGCCAATACTACCGGGACAGGGTTCTTGGTGAGCAGTACTTC	CASSQYYRDRVLGEQYF
TRBV3-1/TRBV3-2	NA	NA	TRBJ1-2	TGTGCCAGCACCGAAGGGGCCCTCCATGAAAGGGGGGGCTACACCTTC	CASTEGALHERGGYTF
TRBV5-1	TRBD1	NA	TRBJ1-1	TGCGCCAGCACCTCAGACAGGGACTACACTGAAGCTTTCTTT	CASTSDRDYTEAFF
TRBV5-5	TRBD1	NA	TRBJ2-7	TGTGCCAGCACCCCCCTTGGGGACAGTCTCTACGAGCAGTACTTC	CASTPLGDSLYEQYF
TRBV10-3	NA	NA	TRBJ1-2	TGTGCCATCAGTGAGTTGGGGCTCTATGGCTACACCTTC	CAISELGLYGYTF
TRBV19	TRBD2	NA	TRBJ2-1	TGTGCCAGTAGCTCCTCGGGGACTAGCGGGGGGGCCCAGCAGTTCTTC	CASSSSGTSGGAQQFF
TRBV6-6	NA	once	TRBJ2-2	TGTGCCAGCAGTTACTCAGGGGGCGGGGTGACCGGGGAGCTGTTTTTT	CASSYSGGGVTGELFF
TRBV18	TRBD1	NA	TRBJ1-2	TGTGCCAGCTCACCCCGGGACAGGGGAAGTGGCTACACCTTC	CASSPRDRGSGYTF
TRBV10-3	TRBD2	NA	TRBJ2-7	TGTGCCATCAATTTAGCGGGCCCGAGCTCCTACGAGCAGTACTTC	CAINLAGPSSYEQYF
TRBV28	TRBD1	few	TRBJ2-7	TGTGCCAGCAGTTTTACAGGGGGCATCTACGAGCAGTACTTC	CASSFTGGIYEQYF
TRBV18	NA	NA	TRBJ1-3	TGTGCCAGCTCACCAGAGCCGGGGTTGGGAAACACCATATATTTT	CASSPEPGLGNTIYF
TRBV2	NA	NA	TRBJ2-5	TGTGCCAGCAGTGATACGTGGGCCGCGGGGGAGACCCAGTACTTC	CASSDTWAAGETQYF
TRBV7-9	NA	NA	TRBJ2-7	TGTGCCAGCAGCTTGGACTATGTCTACGAGCAGTACTTC	CASSLDYVYEQYF
TRBV3-1/TRBV3-2	TRBD2	once	TRBJ2-3	TGTGCCAGCAGCCATGCCCCGGGACTAGCAGTGGACAGAGATACGCAGTATTTT	CASSHAPGLAVDRDTQYF
TRBV10-2	NA	NA	TRBJ2-1	TGCGCCAGCAGTGAGTCTGCGGGCTATGAGCAGTTCTTC	CASSESAGYEQFF
TRBV28	NA	NA	TRBJ1-1	TGTGCCAGCACAGAATTAACCGAAGCTTTCTTT	CASTELTEAFF
TRBV7-9	NA	NA	TRBJ2-4	TGTGCCAGCGGTCGGGTATCGGCCAAAAACATTCAGTACTTC	CASGRVSAKNIQYF
TRBV6-6	TRBD1	NA	TRBJ1-4	TGTGCCAGCAGTCCCGGACAGGGACGCGGAAAACTGTTTTTT	CASSPGQGRGKLFF
TRBV2	NA	NA	TRBJ1-2	TGTGCCAGCAGTGCAGGGAGGACGAACTATGGCTACACCTTC	CASSAGRTNYGYTF
TRBV15	NA	NA	TRBJ2-1	TGTGCCACCAGCAGAGGCACCTGGGGCGGGGACAATGAGCAGTTCTTC	CATSRGTWGGDNEQFF
TRBV19	NA	NA	TRBJ1-2	TGTGCCAGTTATACAGGATCCTATGGCTACACCTTC	CASYTGSYGYTF
TRBV25-1	TRBD1	NA	TRBJ1-5	TGTGCCAGCAGTGGCGGGACAGGGGCTTATAGCAATCAGCCCCAGCATTTT	CASSGGTGAYSNQPQHF
TRBV12-3/TRBV12-4	NA	NA	TRBJ2-7	TGTGCCAGCAGCCAAAACTACGAGCAGTACTTC	CASSQNYEQYF
TRBV4-3	TRBD2	once	TRBJ2-5	TGCGCCAGCAGTTTTGGACTAGCGGGGGGGCCTGGGACCCAGTACTTC	CASSFGLAGGPGTQYF
TRBV5-5	NA	NA	TRBJ1-1	TGTGCCAGCAGCTTGGGTCGGCAGGGGATGAACACTGAAGCTTTCTTT	CASSLGRQGMNTEAFF
TRBV28	TRBD1	NA	TRBJ1-5	TGTGCCAGCAGTACACCACAGGGGATCAATCAGCCCCAGCATTTT	CASSTPQGINQPQHF
TRBV4-3	NA	NA	TRBJ1-5	TGCGCCAGCAGCCAAGATACAGGGAAGGTAGCTCAGCATTTT	CASSQDTGKVAQHF
TRBV18	TRBD1	NA	TRBJ1-1	TGTGCCAGCTTACAGGGGATGAACACTGAAGCTTTCTTT	CASLQGMNTEAFF
TRBV28	TRBD2	once	TRBJ2-1	TGTGCCAGCAGCATAGGGTGGGGACTAGCGGGAGGTAATGAGCAGTTCTTC	CASSIGWGLAGGNEQFF